A single sample gave rise to the 4 T cell receptor beta chains below, sequenced in a study of blood T cell repertoires in COVID-19. Sequencing used immunoSEQ multiplex PCR; TCRdb keeps in-frame clones, though not all of them. The repertoire consists of some 240,000 clones, with roughly 90% occurring once and the leading ten covering 5.5% to 6.5%. The specimen sequenced was peripheral blood. Source of these receptors: a man between 60 and 75 years old who had recovered from COVID-19.

The rearrangement uses TRBV18 and TRBJ2-2, with 7 bases aligning to TRBD1. Germline trimming cut 3 bases from V and 5 bases from J; bases unmatched to any gene: 6. There are 15 residues in the CDR3. Germline V gene data show CDR1 as KGHSH and CDR2 as LQKENI. The CDR3 sequence: CASSPDRERTGELFF. CDR3 nucleotide sequence: TGTGCCAGCTCACCCGACAGGGAAAGAACCGGGGAGCTGTTTTTT.

The chain couples TRBV3-1 (or the pseudogene TRBV3-2) to TRBJ1-1; D is ambiguous. The CDR3 contains 17 residues. The germline V gene has CDR1 LGHDT and CDR2 YNNKEL (reference sequence). V was clipped by 4 bases and J by 0 bases, with 18 bases between them. CDR3 DNA sequence: TGTGCCAGCAGCCTTGAAGAGGGTGCCAGGATGAACACTGAAGCTTTCTTT. This gives the protein CASSLEEGARMNTEAFF.

This rearrangement joins TRBV5-4 to TRBJ1-3, with TRBD1 identical over 7 bases. This CDR3 is 14 amino acids long. Germline CDR1 SGHNT, CDR2 YYREEE (reference sequence). Trimming at V came to 2 bases and at J to 2 bases, leaving 1 base not matched to a gene. This chain's CDR3 is CASSFTGAGNTIYF. The CDR3 DNA is TGTGCCAGCAGCTTTACAGGGGCTGGAAACACCATATATTTT.

The rearrangement links TRBV15 to TRBJ2-7; the match to TRBD2 covers 8 bases. J was trimmed by 5 bases and V by 3 bases; bases with no gene match: 6. The CDR3 loop spans 14 amino acids. Per germline, CDR1 LNHNV and CDR2 YYDKDF (reference sequence). CDR3 sequence: CATSRASGRDEQYF. The CDR3 DNA is TGTGCCACCAGCAGGGCTAGCGGGCGGGACGAGCAGTACTTC.